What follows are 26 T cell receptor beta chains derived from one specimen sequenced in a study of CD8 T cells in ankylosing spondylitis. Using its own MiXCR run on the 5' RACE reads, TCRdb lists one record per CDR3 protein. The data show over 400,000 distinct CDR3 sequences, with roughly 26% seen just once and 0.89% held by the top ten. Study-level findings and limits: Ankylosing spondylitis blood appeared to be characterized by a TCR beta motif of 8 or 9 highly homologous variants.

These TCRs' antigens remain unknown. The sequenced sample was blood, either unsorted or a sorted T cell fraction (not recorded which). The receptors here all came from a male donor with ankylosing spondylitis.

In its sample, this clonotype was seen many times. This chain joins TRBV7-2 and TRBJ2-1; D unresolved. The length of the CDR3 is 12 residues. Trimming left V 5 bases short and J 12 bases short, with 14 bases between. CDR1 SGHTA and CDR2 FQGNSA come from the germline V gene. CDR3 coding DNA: TGTGCCAGCAGCAAATACAGAGAGGTGCAGTTCTTC. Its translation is CASSKYREVQFF.

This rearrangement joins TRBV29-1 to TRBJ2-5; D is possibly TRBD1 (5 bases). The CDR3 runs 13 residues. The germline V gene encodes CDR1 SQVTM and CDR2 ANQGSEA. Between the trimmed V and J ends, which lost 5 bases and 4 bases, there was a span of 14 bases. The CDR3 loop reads CSVRYSQGETQYF. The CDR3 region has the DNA TGCAGCGTTCGATACAGCCAGGGAGAGACCCAGTACTTC. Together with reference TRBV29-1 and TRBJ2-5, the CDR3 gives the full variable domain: SAVISQKPSRDICQRGTSLTIQCQVDSQVTMMFWYRQQPGQSLTLIATANQGSEATYESGFVIDKFPISRPNLTFSTLTVSNMSPEDSSIYLCSVRYSQGETQYFGPGTRLLVL.

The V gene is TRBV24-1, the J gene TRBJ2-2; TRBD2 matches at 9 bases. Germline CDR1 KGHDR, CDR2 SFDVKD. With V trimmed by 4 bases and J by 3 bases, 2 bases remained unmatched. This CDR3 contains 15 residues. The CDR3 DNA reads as TGTGCCACCAGTGAGCCTAGCGGGGACACCGGGGAGCTGTTTTTT. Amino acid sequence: CATSEPSGDTGELFF.

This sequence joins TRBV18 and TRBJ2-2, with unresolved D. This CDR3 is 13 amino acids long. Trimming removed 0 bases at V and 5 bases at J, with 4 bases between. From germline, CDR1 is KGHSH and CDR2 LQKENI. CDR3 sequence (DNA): TGTGCCAGCTCACCACCGAGTACCGGGGAGCTGTTTTTT. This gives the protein CASSPPSTGELFF.

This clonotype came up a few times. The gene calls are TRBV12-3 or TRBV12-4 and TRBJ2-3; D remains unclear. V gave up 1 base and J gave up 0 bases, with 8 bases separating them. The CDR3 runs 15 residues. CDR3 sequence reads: CASSLGGRSTDTQYF. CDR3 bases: TGTGCCAGCAGTTTAGGAGGACGGAGCACAGATACGCAGTATTTT.

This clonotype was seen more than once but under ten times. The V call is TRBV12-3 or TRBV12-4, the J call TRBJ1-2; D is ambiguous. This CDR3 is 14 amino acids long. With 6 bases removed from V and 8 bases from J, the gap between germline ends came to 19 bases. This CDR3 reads CASSLGEKRNGYTF. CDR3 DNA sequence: TGTGCCAGCAGCCTGGGCGAGAAGAGGAACGGCTACACCTTC.

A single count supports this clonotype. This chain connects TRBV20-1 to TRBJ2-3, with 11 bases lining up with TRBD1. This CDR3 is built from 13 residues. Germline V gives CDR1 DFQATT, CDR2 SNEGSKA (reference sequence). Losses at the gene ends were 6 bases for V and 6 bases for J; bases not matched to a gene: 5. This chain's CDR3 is CSARDRGLDTQYF. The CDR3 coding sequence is TGCAGTGCCCGGGACAGGGGGTTGGATACGCAGTATTTT.

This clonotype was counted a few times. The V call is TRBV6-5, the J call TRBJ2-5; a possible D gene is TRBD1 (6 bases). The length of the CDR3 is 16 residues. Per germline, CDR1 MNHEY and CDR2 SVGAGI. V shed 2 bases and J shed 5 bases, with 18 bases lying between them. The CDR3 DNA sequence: TGTGCCAGCAGTTACGGGAGACAGGTGGGGTTGGAGACCCAGTACTTC. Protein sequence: CASSYGRQVGLETQYF.

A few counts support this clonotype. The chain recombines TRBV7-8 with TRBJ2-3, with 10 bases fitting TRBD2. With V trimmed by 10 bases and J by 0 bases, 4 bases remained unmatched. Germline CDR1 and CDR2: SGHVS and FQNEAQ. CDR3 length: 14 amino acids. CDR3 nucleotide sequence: TGTGCCATAGCGGGAGGAGCTAGCACAGATACGCAGTATTTT. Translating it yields CAIAGGASTDTQYF.

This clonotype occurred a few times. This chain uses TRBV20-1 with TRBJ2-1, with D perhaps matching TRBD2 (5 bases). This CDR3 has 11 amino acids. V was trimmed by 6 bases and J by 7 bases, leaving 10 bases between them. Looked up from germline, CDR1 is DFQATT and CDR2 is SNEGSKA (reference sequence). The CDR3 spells CSAHSGNEQFF. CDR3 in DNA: TGCAGTGCACACTCGGGAAATGAGCAGTTCTTC.

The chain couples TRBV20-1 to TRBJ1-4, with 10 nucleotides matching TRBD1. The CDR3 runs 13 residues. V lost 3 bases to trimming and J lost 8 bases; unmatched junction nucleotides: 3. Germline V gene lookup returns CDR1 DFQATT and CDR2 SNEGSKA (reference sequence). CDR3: CSARGQGHEKLFF. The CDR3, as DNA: TGCAGTGCTAGGGGACAGGGGCACGAAAAACTGTTTTTT.

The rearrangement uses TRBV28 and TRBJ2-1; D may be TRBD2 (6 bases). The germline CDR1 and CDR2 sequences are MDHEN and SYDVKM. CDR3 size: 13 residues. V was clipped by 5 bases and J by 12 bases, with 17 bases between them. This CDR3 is CASSALGRQGQFF. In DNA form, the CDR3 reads TGTGCCAGCAGTGCACTAGGGAGGCAGGGGCAGTTCTTC.

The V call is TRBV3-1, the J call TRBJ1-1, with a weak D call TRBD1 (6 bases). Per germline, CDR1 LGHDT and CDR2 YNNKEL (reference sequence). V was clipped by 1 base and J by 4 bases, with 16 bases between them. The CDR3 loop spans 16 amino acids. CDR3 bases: TGTGCCAGCAGCCAAGGCGGGAGGGGGGAGAGCACTGAAGCTTTCTTT. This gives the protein CASSQGGRGESTEAFF.

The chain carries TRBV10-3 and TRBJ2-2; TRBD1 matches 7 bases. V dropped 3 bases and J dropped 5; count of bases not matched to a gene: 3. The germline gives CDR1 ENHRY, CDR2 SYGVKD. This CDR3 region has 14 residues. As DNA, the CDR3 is TGTGCCATCAGTGATACAGGGGAAACCGGGGAGCTGTTTTTT. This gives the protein CAISDTGETGELFF.

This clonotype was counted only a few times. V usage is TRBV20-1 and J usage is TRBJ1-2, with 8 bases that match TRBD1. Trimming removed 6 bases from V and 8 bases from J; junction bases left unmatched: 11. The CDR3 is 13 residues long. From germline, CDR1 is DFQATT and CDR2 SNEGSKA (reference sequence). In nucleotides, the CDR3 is TGCAGTGCCCCGGGACAGGACATTGGCGGCTACACCTTC. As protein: CSAPGQDIGGYTF.

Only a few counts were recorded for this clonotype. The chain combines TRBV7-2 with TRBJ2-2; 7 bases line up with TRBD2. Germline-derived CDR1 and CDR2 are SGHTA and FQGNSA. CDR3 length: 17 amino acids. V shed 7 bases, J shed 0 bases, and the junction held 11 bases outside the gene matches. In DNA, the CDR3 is TGTGCCAGCACCCCGGGAGCTAGCGGAACGAACACCGGGGAGCTGTTTTTT. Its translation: CASTPGASGTNTGELFF.

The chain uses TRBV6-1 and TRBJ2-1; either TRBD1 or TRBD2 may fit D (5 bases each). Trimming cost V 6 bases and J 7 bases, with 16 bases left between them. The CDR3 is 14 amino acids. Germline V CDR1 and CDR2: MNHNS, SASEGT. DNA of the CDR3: TGTGCCAGCAGGGGGTGGGGGATTAGGAATGAGCAGTTCTTC. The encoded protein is CASRGWGIRNEQFF.

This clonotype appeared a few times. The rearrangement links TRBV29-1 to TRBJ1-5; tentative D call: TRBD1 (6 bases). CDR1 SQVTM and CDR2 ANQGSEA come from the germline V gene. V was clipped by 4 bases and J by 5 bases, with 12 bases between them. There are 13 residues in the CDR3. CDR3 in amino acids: CSVGAGADQPQHF. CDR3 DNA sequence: TGCAGCGTTGGGGCGGGGGCTGATCAGCCCCAGCATTTT.

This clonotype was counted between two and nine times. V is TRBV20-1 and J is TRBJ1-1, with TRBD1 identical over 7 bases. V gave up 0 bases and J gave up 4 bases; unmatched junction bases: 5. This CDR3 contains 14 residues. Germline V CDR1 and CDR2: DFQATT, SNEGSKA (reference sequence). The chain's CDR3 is CSAREGTEGTEAFF. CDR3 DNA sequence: TGCAGTGCTAGAGAGGGGACAGAGGGCACTGAAGCTTTCTTT.

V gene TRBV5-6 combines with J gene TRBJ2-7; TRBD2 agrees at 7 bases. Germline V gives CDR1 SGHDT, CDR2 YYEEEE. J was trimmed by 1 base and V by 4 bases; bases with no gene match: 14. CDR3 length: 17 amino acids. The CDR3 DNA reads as TGTGCCAGCAGCGAAACACTGGGCGGGAGATTATCCTACGAGCAGTACGTC. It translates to CASSETLGGRLSYEQYV.

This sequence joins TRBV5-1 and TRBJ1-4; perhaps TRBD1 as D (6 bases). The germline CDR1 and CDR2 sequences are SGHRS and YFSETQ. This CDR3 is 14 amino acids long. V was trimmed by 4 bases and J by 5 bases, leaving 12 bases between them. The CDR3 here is CASSPGGKNEKLFF. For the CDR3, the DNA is TGCGCCAGCAGCCCCGGGGGCAAGAATGAAAAACTGTTTTTT.

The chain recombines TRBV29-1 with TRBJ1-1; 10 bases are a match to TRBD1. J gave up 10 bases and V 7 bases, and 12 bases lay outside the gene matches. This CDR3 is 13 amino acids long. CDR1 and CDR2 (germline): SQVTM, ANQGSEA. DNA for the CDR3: TGCAGCGAGACCGGGACAGGGGCTTCAGTAGCTTTCTTT. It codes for CSETGTGASVAFF.

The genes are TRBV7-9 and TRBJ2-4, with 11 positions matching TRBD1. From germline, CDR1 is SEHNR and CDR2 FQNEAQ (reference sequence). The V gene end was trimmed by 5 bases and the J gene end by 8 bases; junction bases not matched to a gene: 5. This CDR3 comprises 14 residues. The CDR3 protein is CASSRTGGWDIQYF. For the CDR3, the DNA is TGTGCCAGCAGCCGGACAGGGGGCTGGGACATTCAGTACTTC.

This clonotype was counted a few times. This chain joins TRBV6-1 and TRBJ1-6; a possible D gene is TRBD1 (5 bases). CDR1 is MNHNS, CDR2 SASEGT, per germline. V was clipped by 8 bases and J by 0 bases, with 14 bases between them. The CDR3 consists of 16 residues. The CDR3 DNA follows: TGTGCCAGCGGGACCGGGGGAGGCTCCTATAATTCACCCCTCCACTTT. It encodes CASGTGGGSYNSPLHF.

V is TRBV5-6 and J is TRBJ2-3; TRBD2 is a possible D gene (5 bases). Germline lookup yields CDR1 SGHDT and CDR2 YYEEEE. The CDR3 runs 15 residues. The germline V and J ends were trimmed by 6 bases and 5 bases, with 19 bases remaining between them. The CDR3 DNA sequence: TGTGCCAGCACCACCCCCGGAGCGGAAAGAGATACGCAGTATTTT. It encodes CASTTPGAERDTQYF.

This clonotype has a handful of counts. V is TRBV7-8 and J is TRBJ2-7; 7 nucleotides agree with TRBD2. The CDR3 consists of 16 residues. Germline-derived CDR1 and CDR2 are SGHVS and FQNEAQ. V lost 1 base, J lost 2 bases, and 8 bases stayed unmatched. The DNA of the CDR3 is TGTGCCAGCAGCTTAGTGGTGGGGGGGAGTGCCTACGAGCAGTACGTC. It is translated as CASSLVVGGSAYEQYV.